This paragraph covers one TCR beta chain sequence. This clonotype showed up just a few times. Its antigen remains undetermined. Base qualities are not recorded, but no much larger clone differs from it by a single base. Library construction relied on 5' RACE. Data came from an Illumina HiSeq 2500. A second about 6 to 11 cycle PCR used a sample-barcoded 5' primer and a J-beta primer mix. A template-switch 5' adaptor carrying 12 random nucleotides introduced a unique molecular identifier onto each TCR beta cDNA molecule. Each sample yielded at least 2.5 million CDR3-containing paired-end reads. First-strand cDNA synthesis was performed from all RNA using the Mint cDNA synthesis kit, with priming by a TRBC-specific oligonucleotide. Following uracil-DNA glycosylase treatment, all cDNA underwent a first 18-cycle PCR with the universal primers M1SS and BC2_uni_R. The original methods were these. Normalization of each sample was performed by random selection of 1 million high-quality reads, each carrying a distinct molecular identifier. Instead of being binned into consensus sequences, reads that shared molecular identifiers were thrown out. CDR3 identification, clonotype clustering and error correction used MiTCR with a Q25 quality threshold and the strictest error-elimination algorithm. A nonparametric unseen species model with Euler transformation was used to estimate a lower bound on total TCR beta diversity. The public sequencing data were trimmed at Q25 with fastp and processed into clonotypes with MiXCR by TCRdb, which kept only in-frame beta chains. Records with the same CDR3 protein are collapsed into one entry carrying the most frequent genes and DNA. The V and J calls were not made by the authors but by TCRdb's processing. The sample includes approximately 800,000 distinct CDR3 sequences, with about 45% observed a single time. The ten largest clones take up around 18% of the sample.

Systemically healthy Caucasian individuals from Russia, roughly 40 in total and aged roughly 6 to 100 years, were included as donors. About 10 milliliters of peripheral blood were collected from each donor into EDTA-treated Vacutainer tubes. Ficoll-Paque density-gradient centrifugation was used to isolate PBMCs, with at least 7 million per sample. Trizol reagent was used to extract total RNA from PBMCs, with at least 5.5 micrograms per sample. The percentages of naive CD45RAhigh/CD27high T cells were determined by flow cytometry on a PBMC aliquot from every donor. This sample was included in a study of blood T cells in healthy people across ages (dated by TCRdb to about 2015). For context, the study as a whole: Template switching captured roughly one uniquely barcoded TCR beta cDNA molecule per two T cells in model experiments. Donors were grouped into four age groups: young (average roughly 16 years), middle-aged (roughly 37), aged (approximately 67) and long-lived (approximately 75). For two donors (one aged 18 to 30 and one aged 80 or older), the study analyzed two additional independent replicas of 1 million unique cDNA reads from the same blood draw. Donors of different ages were randomly distributed across sequencing lanes to avoid experimental bias. To track age-related changes in TCR beta repertoire diversity, the study relied on deep sequencing normalized with unique cDNA molecular identifiers. Summary of the overall study and its limitations: Compared with the aged group, more naive CD4+ T cells, fewer expanded clones and increased TCR diversity were shown by the long-lived group, suggesting age selection. Observed TCR beta diversity correlated strongly with the percentage of naive T cells measured by flow cytometry. As age increased, observed TCR beta diversity per million T cells dropped in a roughly linear way, and a significant reduction was already evident by age 40. Conclusive comparison of naive and antigen-experienced compartments was prevented by the profiling of bulk unsorted PBMCs. Because the CMV infection status of the donors was unknown, age-related changes in expanded clonotypes may potentially have been confounded. Total diversity estimates from one million sequenced T cells were considered lower bounds and underestimates.

From a lookup of the germline V gene (reference sequence), CDR1 and CDR2 are SGHKS and YYEKEE. Trimmed from V: 2 bases; trimmed from J: 4 bases; junction bases lacking a gene match: 5. The CDR3 contains 17 residues, cysteine and phenylalanine counted. The only DNA kept is the CDR3, 51 bases in frame from the first base. This clonotype originated in an elderly man in good health. Sequencing was carried out using blood. The rearranged chain carries TRBV5-5 and TRBJ2-5; 16 nucleotides in the junction match TRBD2. The CDR3 has the sequence CASSFGTSGRAGETQYF. The bases are TGTGCCAGCAGCTTCGGGACTAGCGGGAGGGCCGGAGAGACCCAGTACTTC.